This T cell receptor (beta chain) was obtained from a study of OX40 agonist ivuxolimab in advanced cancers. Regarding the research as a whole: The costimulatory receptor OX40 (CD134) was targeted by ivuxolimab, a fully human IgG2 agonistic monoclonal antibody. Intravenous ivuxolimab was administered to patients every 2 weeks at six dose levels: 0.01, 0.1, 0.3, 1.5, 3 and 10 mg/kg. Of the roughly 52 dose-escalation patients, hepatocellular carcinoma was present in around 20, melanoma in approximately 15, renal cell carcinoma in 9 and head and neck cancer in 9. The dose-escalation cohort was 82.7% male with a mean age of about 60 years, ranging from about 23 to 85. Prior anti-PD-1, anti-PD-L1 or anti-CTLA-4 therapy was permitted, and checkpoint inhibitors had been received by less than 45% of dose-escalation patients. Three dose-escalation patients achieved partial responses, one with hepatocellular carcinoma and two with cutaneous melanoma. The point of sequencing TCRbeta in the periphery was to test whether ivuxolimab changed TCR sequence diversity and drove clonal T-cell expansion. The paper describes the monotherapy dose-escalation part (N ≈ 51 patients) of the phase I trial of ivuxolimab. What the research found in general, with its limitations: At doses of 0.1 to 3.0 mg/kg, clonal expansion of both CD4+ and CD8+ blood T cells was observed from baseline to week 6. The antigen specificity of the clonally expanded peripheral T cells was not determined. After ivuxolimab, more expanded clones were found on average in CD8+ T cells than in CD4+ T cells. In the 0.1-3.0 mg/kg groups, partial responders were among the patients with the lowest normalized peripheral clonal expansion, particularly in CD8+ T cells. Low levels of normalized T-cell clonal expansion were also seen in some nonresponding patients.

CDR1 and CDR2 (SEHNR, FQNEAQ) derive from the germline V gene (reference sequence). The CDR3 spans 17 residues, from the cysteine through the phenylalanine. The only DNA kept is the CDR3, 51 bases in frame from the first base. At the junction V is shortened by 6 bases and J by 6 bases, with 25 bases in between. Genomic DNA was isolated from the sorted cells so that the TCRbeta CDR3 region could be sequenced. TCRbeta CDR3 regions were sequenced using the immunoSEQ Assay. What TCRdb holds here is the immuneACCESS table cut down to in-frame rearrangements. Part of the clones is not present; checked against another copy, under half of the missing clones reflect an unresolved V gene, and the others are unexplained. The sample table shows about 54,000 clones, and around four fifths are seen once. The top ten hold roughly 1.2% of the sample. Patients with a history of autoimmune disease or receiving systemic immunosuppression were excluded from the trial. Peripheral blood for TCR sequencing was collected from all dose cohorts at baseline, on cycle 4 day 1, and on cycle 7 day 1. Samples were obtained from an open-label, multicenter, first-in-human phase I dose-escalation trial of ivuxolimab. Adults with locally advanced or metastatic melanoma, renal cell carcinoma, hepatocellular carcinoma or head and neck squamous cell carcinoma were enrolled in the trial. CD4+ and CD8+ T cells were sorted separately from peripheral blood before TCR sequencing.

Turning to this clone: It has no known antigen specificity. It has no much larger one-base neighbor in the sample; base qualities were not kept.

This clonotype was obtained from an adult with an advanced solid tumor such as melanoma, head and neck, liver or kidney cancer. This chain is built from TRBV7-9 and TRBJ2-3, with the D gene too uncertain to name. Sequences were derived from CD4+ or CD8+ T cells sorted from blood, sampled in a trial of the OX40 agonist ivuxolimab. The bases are TGTGCCAGCAGACGTCCACCAGTGCCCCCGGGTGGGGATACGCAGTATTTT. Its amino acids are CASRRPPVPPGGDTQYF.